The T cell receptor beta chain described here comes from a study of T cells in Graves' hyperthyroidism and ophthalmopathy. As for the study in general: Blood from the periphery was taken at initial diagnosis, before any treatment. Study results and caveats: Expanded thyroid clonotypes (above 0.001) were mostly also found in blood.

This clonotype was detected only a few times. Its antigen is not known. Those patients with uncontrolled infection, other autoimmune disease, pregnancy or lactation were excluded. Blood was drawn at first hyperthyroidism diagnosis, before any ophthalmopathy symptoms. The CDR3 has 17 residues. The germline V gene encodes CDR1 DFQATT and CDR2 SNEGSKA (reference sequence). V dropped 0 bases and J dropped 7 bases, with 22 bases sitting between them. The investigators amplified TCR beta CDR3 regions from RNA transcripts. A set of HTBI primers served as the primers for a first-round RT-PCR of the TCR CDR3. MiXCR was run by TCRdb on the multiplex PCR reads, yielding one entry per CDR3 protein. The data hold approximately 400,000 distinct CDR3 sequences, with around 16% observed a single time.

The chain links TRBV20-1 to TRBJ1-5; tentatively, D is TRBD1 (5 bases). The specimen was blood. The TCR sequence derives from a woman under 30 with Graves' hyperthyroidism that later progressed to Graves' ophthalmopathy. The CDR3 reads CSARDLGDSAPQQPQHF. In DNA, the CDR3 is TGCAGTGCTAGAGATCTAGGGGATAGCGCCCCTCAGCAGCCCCAGCATTTT.